The next 12 T cell receptor beta chains were all read from a single sample in a study of T cell responses to AZD1222 COVID-19 vaccine. Measured with immunoSEQ multiplex PCR; TCRdb has only the in-frame clones, and not every one. The profile shows over 150,000 clones, about 93% of them singletons. Source: peripheral blood, taken 28 days after the second dose of the MenACWY control vaccine. The receptors shown here come from an adult who received the MenACWY meningococcal vaccine as a control.

This clone was counted a few times. V gene TRBV28 combines with J gene TRBJ1-5; perhaps TRBD1 as D (6 bases). CDR3 length equals 14 residues. Trimming removed 8 bases from V and 6 bases from J, with 17 bases in between. Germline V CDR1 and CDR2: MDHEN, SYDVKM. The CDR3: CASQPGQPSQPQHF. CDR3 in DNA: TGTGCCAGCCAGCCAGGACAGCCTAGTCAGCCCCAGCATTTT. Full variable domain (missing parts from reference TRBV28 and TRBJ1-5): DVKVTQSSRYLVKRTGEKVFLECVQDMDHENMFWYRQDPGLGLRLIYFSYDVKMKEKGDIPEGYSVSREKKERFSLILESASTNQTSMYLCASQPGQPSQPQHFGDGTRLSIL.

This clone has only one observation. V and J are TRBV5-1 and TRBJ2-1; 8 bases are shared with TRBD2. The CDR3 has 20 residues. Germline V gene sequence: CDR1 SGHRS, CDR2 YFSETQ. The V segment lost 1 base and the J segment 6 bases; nucleotides outside the gene matches: 21. The CDR3 DNA follows: TGCGCCAGCAGCTTGTTTTCCCCCTCGGGAATGCGGGGGGCGCGCAATGAGCAGTTCTTC. It translates to CASSLFSPSGMRGARNEQFF.

The chain has TRBV19 and TRBJ2-7; 8 bases align to TRBD1. The CDR3 has 16 amino acids. The J segment lost 3 bases and the V segment lost 7 bases, leaving 14 bases of the junction unmatched. Germline V gene data show CDR1 as LNHDA and CDR2 as SQIVND (reference sequence). The CDR3 here is CASTPKIGQGGYEQYF. The CDR3, as DNA: TGTGCCAGTACCCCAAAAATAGGACAGGGCGGCTACGAGCAGTACTTC.

J is TRBJ1-5 and V is TRBV6-6; D not certain. Germline CDR1 is MNHNY and CDR2 is SVGAGI (reference sequence). The CDR3 totals 15 residues. V lost 7 bases to trimming and J lost 0 bases, with 13 bases between them. The CDR3 protein is CASKTDGYSNQPQHF. In nucleotides, the CDR3 is TGTGCCAGCAAAACGGACGGGTATAGCAATCAGCCCCAGCATTTT.

V is TRBV3-1 (or the pseudogene TRBV3-2) and J is TRBJ1-3; D is ambiguous. This CDR3 spans 15 amino acids. Germline lookup yields CDR1 LGHDT and CDR2 YNNKEL (reference sequence). Trimming stripped 6 bases from V and 0 bases from J, with 12 bases between. CDR3 amino acids: CASSLGVNSGNTIYF. The CDR3 coding sequence is TGTGCCAGCAGTCTTGGAGTTAACTCTGGAAACACCATATATTTT.

V gene TRBV29-1 combines with J gene TRBJ1-1; possible D gene TRBD1, 6 bases. Trimming left V 6 bases short and J 11 bases short, with 16 bases between. CDR1 is SQVTM and CDR2 is ANQGSEA in the germline V gene. This CDR3 is 11 amino acids long. In DNA, the CDR3 is TGCAGCGTCCTCACGGAGGGGGACGCTTTCTTT. This translates into CSVLTEGDAFF.

The gene calls are TRBV28 and TRBJ2-1, with 9 bases lining up with TRBD1. The CDR3 sequence is 14 residues long. The trim removed 6 bases at V and 8 bases at J, leaving 8 bases unmatched. The germline V gene encodes CDR1 MDHEN and CDR2 SYDVKM. The DNA of the CDR3 is TGTGCCAGCAGGCGGGACAGGGTTCAGCATGAGCAGTTCTTC. Its translation is CASRRDRVQHEQFF.

The chain uses TRBV12-3 or TRBV12-4 and TRBJ1-2; D unresolved. CDR3 length equals 12 residues. Trimming stripped 0 bases from V and 5 bases from J, with 4 bases between. CDR3 in amino acids: CASSLAVYGYTF. CDR3 bases: TGTGCCAGCAGTTTAGCGGTTTATGGCTACACCTTC.

This chain joins TRBV30 and TRBJ1-1, with D tentatively TRBD1 (5 bases). The CDR3 has 13 residues. Per germline, CDR1 GTSNPN and CDR2 SVGIG (reference sequence). The V and J ends lost 2 bases and 0 bases respectively, with 7 bases between them. The CDR3 sequence is CAWSQQVNTEAFF. For the CDR3, the DNA is TGTGCCTGGAGTCAACAGGTGAACACTGAAGCTTTCTTT.

CDR3 amino acids: CASSAGIPSYNEQFF. The CDR3 DNA is TGTGCCAGCAGCGCCGGGATTCCCTCCTACAATGAGCAGTTCTTC. The V call is TRBV3-1 (or the pseudogene TRBV3-2), the J call TRBJ2-1; the D gene is possibly TRBD2 (5 bases). The germline CDR1 and CDR2 sequences are LGHDT and YNNKEL (reference sequence). V was shortened by 5 bases and J by 0 bases, with 11 bases between the two germline ends. The CDR3 is made up of 15 amino acids.

The rearrangement links TRBV5-4 to TRBJ1-5, with TRBD1 identical over 7 bases. The CDR3 length is 14 residues. Germline-derived CDR1 and CDR2 are SGHNT and YYREEE (reference sequence). Trimming cost V 2 bases and J 2 bases; bases outside gene matches: 1. In DNA form, the CDR3 reads TGTGCCAGCAGCTTTGGACAGGGCAATCAGCCCCAGCATTTT. The encoded protein is CASSFGQGNQPQHF.

The V gene is TRBV28, the J gene TRBJ1-5; D might be TRBD1 (6 bases). Germline CDR1 is MDHEN and CDR2 is SYDVKM. This CDR3 has 16 residues. V gave up 6 bases and J gave up 0 bases, with 15 bases separating them. CDR3 DNA sequence: TGTGCCAGCAGCCTGGGAACAGGGTATAGCAATCAGCCCCAGCATTTT. Protein product: CASSLGTGYSNQPQHF.